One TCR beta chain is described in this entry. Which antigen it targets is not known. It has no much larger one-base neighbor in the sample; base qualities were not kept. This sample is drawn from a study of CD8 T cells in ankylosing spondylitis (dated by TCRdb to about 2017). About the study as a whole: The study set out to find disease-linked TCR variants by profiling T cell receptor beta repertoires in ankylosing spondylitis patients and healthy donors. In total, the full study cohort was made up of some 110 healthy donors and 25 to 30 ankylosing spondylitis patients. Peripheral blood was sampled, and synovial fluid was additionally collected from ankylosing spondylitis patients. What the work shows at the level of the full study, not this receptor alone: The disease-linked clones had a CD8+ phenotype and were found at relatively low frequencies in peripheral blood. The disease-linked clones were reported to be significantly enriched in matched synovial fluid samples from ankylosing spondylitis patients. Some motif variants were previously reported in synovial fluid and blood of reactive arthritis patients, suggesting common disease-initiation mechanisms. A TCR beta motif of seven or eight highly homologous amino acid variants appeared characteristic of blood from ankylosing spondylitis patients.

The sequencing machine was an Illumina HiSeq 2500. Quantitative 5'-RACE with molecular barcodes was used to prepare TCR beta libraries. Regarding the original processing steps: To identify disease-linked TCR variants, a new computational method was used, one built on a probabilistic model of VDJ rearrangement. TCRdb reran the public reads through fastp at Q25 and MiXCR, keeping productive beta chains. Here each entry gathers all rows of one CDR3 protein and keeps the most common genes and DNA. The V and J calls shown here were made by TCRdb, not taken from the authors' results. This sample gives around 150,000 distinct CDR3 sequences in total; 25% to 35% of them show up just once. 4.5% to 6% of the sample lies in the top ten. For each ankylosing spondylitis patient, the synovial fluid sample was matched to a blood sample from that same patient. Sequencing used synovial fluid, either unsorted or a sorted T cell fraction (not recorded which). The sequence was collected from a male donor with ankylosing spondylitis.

The CDR3 has the sequence CSPRGKQETQYF. The DNA sequence is as follows: TGCAGTCCCCGTGGTAAACAAGAGACCCAGTACTTC. The chain is made from TRBV20-1 and TRBJ2-5, with the D segment identity uncertain. Taken from the germline V gene (reference sequence), the CDR1 and CDR2 loops are DFQATT and SNEGSKA. The CDR3 starts with the cysteine, ends with the phenylalanine, and has 12 residues. CDR3 DNA only is kept here, 36 bases in frame from base 1. Trimming removed 8 bases from V and 2 bases from J, leaving 12 bases between the germline ends.